These 27 T cell receptor beta chains originate from one sample sequenced in a study of blood T cell repertoires in COVID-19. Clones were read by immunoSEQ multiplex PCR, and TCRdb kept only the in-frame ones, dropping some. The sample records around 180,000 clones, around 86% being singletons. Sequenced: peripheral blood. These receptors originate from a woman aged 25 to 45 with active or convalescent COVID-19.

This clone showed up just a few times. The rearrangement uses TRBV18 and TRBJ1-4; weak D call: TRBD1 (6 bases). CDR1 and CDR2 (germline): KGHSH, LQKENI. V lost 3 bases and J 8 bases, leaving 19 bases between the germline ends. The CDR3 is 16 residues long. The CDR3 DNA reads TGTGCCAGCTCACCCCCCGGACAGCCCCCTTTAGAAAAACTGTTTTTT. It specifies CASSPPGQPPLEKLFF.

V and J are TRBV30 and TRBJ2-5; 9 bases line up with TRBD2. Germline CDR1 reads GTSNPN; CDR2 reads SVGIG (reference sequence). With 1 base clipped from V and 4 bases from J, the junction kept 4 bases outside the gene matches. This CDR3 spans 14 amino acids. CDR3 nucleotide sequence: TGTGCCTGGAGTGGGCTAGCGGGGAGAGAGACCCAGTACTTC. Its protein product is CAWSGLAGRETQYF. Using reference TRBV30 and TRBJ2-5 for the parts outside the CDR3, the full variable domain is SQTIHQWPATLVQPVGSPLSLECTVEGTSNPNLYWYRQAAGRGLQLLFYSVGIGQISSEVPQNLSASRPQDRQFILSSKKLLLSDSGFYLCAWSGLAGRETQYFGPGTRLLVL.

The chain joins TRBV27 to TRBJ2-3, with a tentative D call TRBD2 (6 bases). The CDR3 is made up of 15 amino acids. V was clipped by 5 bases and J by 0 bases, with 12 bases between them. Germline loops: CDR1 MNHEY, CDR2 SMNVEV (reference sequence). CDR3 amino acids: CASSSLAWSTDTQYF. The CDR3 DNA is TGTGCCAGCAGTAGCCTAGCGTGGAGCACAGATACGCAGTATTTT.

This sequence joins TRBV5-6 and TRBJ2-7, with TRBD1 matching 7 bases. CDR3 length: 13 residues. Per germline, CDR1 SGHDT and CDR2 YYEEEE. J was trimmed by 3 bases and V by 3 bases; bases with no gene match: 3. The CDR3 bases are TGTGCCAGCAGCTACGGACAGGTCTACGAGCAGTACTTC. Its protein product is CASSYGQVYEQYF.

The chain recombines TRBV7-9 with TRBJ1-1, with TRBD1 as a possible D gene (5 bases). The germline gives CDR1 SEHNR, CDR2 FQNEAQ (reference sequence). Trimming took off 5 bases at V and 1 base at J, with 11 bases between the two ends. The CDR3 spans 14 residues. The CDR3 loop reads CASSQGSGNTEAFF. The CDR3 nucleotides are TGTGCCAGCAGCCAGGGATCGGGGAACACTGAAGCTTTCTTT. The complete variable domain, with remaining parts taken from reference TRBV7-9 and TRBJ1-1, reads DTGVSQNPRHKITKRGQNVTFRCDPISEHNRLYWYRQTLGQGPEFLTYFQNEAQLEKSRLLSDRFSAERPKGSFSTLEIQRTEQGDSAMYLCASSQGSGNTEAFFGQGTRLTVV.

The genes are TRBV5-1 and TRBJ1-1; perhaps TRBD1 as D (6 bases). The length of the CDR3 is 12 residues. Trimming took 5 bases from V and 4 from J, leaving 9 bases between them. CDR1 is SGHRS, CDR2 YFSETQ, per germline. CDR3 amino acids: CASSLQGTEAFF. CDR3 sequence (DNA): TGCGCCAGCAGTTTACAGGGCACTGAAGCTTTCTTT.

This chain joins TRBV6-6 and TRBJ1-1; 7 nucleotides align to TRBD1. The V gene's germline CDR1 is MNHNY and CDR2 SVGAGI (reference sequence). J was trimmed by 5 bases and V by 0 bases; bases with no gene match: 6. This CDR3 has 15 residues. CDR3 residues: CASSYSEGARTEAFF. The DNA of the CDR3 is TGTGCCAGCAGTTACTCGGAGGGGGCGAGGACTGAAGCTTTCTTT.

The gene calls are TRBV3-1 (or the pseudogene TRBV3-2) and TRBJ1-3, with D hard to call. The CDR3 runs to 12 residues. V gave up 6 bases and J gave up 4 bases, with 7 bases separating them. The germline gives CDR1 LGHDT, CDR2 YNNKEL (reference sequence). The CDR3 protein is CASSRVGNTIYF. CDR3 in DNA: TGTGCCAGCAGTCGGGTGGGAAACACCATATATTTT.

In this sample, this clone turned up many times. This chain uses TRBV29-1 with TRBJ1-6; D is possibly TRBD1 (5 bases). Germline CDR1 reads SQVTM; CDR2 reads ANQGSEA. V lost 6 bases and J 9 bases, leaving 15 bases between the germline ends. The CDR3 extends over 13 amino acids. CDR3 sequence (DNA): TGCAGCGTGCGGGACGGAGTTTTTTCACCCCTCCACTTT. Translating it yields CSVRDGVFSPLHF.

The chain joins TRBV10-3 to TRBJ1-1; D perhaps matches TRBD1 (5 bases). The CDR3 has 15 amino acids. Germline assignment: CDR1 ENHRY and CDR2 SYGVKD. The germline V and J ends were trimmed by 1 base and 1 base, with 10 bases remaining between them. The CDR3 spells CAISEYVGANTEAFF. The CDR3 coding sequence is TGTGCCATCAGTGAGTATGTAGGGGCGAACACTGAAGCTTTCTTT.

This chain joins TRBV19 and TRBJ1-5; TRBD1 aligns across 7 bases. There are 15 residues in the CDR3. Germline V gene lookup returns CDR1 LNHDA and CDR2 SQIVND (reference sequence). V lost 7 bases to trimming and J lost 2 bases; unmatched junction nucleotides: 8. CDR3 loop: CASTTGTAGNQPQHF. The CDR3 coding sequence is TGTGCCAGTACCACCGGGACAGCGGGCAATCAGCCCCAGCATTTT.

J is TRBJ1-2 and V is TRBV19, with 7 bases identical to TRBD1. The J segment lost 4 bases and the V segment lost 9 bases, leaving 8 bases of the junction unmatched. Germline assignment: CDR1 LNHDA and CDR2 SQIVND (reference sequence). There are 13 residues in the CDR3. This CDR3 is CASKPGTVYGYTF. The CDR3 bases are TGTGCCAGCAAACCCGGGACAGTCTATGGCTACACCTTC.

The rearrangement uses TRBV30 and TRBJ1-2; no clear D. V lost 0 bases and J lost 4, with 9 bases in between. Looked up from germline, CDR1 is GTSNPN and CDR2 is SVGIG (reference sequence). The CDR3 totals 13 residues. As DNA, the CDR3 is TGTGCCTGGAGTGTGTCAGGTACCTATGGCTACACCTTC. The encoded protein is CAWSVSGTYGYTF.

The chain carries TRBV5-1 and TRBJ2-2; possibly TRBD1 for D (6 bases). Trimming removed 5 bases from V and 3 bases from J, with 11 bases in between. The CDR3 runs 14 residues. The germline CDR1 and CDR2 sequences are SGHRS and YFSETQ. DNA of the CDR3: TGCGCCAGCAGGGAGACAGGAGACACCGGGGAGCTGTTTTTT. Translating it yields CASRETGDTGELFF.

This chain connects TRBV6-5 to TRBJ1-5; 10 bases line up with TRBD1. J was trimmed by 12 bases and V by 5 bases; bases with no gene match: 7. The CDR3 contains 13 residues. The germline V gene encodes CDR1 MNHEY and CDR2 SVGAGI. This chain's CDR3 is CASSPRDRGGQHF. CDR3 nucleotide sequence: TGTGCCAGCAGTCCTCGGGACAGGGGTGGCCAGCATTTT.

This sequence joins TRBV5-8 and TRBJ2-1; maybe TRBD2 (7 bases). The germline V gene encodes CDR1 SGHTS and CDR2 YDEGEE. The CDR3 contains 16 residues. V was clipped by 4 bases and J by 0 bases, with 14 bases between them. CDR3 coding DNA: TGTGCCAGCAGCAGGGGGGGGCATCTCTCCTACAATGAGCAGTTCTTC. Translating it yields CASSRGGHLSYNEQFF.

This clone was seen a handful of times. V usage is TRBV3-1 (or the pseudogene TRBV3-2) and J usage is TRBJ1-3; 9 nucleotides agree with TRBD1. J was trimmed by 0 bases and V by 2 bases; bases with no gene match: 14. The CDR3 has 20 amino acids. From germline, CDR1 is LGHDT and CDR2 YNNKEL (reference sequence). The CDR3 sequence: CASSQKVGQGKGSSGNTIYF. The CDR3 DNA reads as TGTGCCAGCAGCCAAAAGGTGGGACAGGGAAAAGGCAGCTCTGGAAACACCATATATTTT.

CDR3 protein: CSVYGGFQETQYF. The CDR3 DNA reads as TGCAGCGTGTATGGGGGGTTCCAAGAGACCCAGTACTTC. The chain recombines TRBV29-1 with TRBJ2-5; TRBD2 might be the D (6 bases). The CDR3 is made up of 13 amino acids. The germline CDR1 and CDR2 sequences are SQVTM and ANQGSEA. V lost 6 bases, J lost 1 base, and 12 bases lay in between.

The chain recombines TRBV6-5 with TRBJ2-5; D is ambiguous. Deletions cut 8 bases from V and 1 base from J, with 11 bases between. Germline CDR1 is MNHEY and CDR2 is SVGAGI. The CDR3 totals 13 residues. The DNA of the CDR3 is TGTGCCAGCCCCGGTTTGCTCCAAGAGACCCAGTACTTC. It codes for CASPGLLQETQYF.

This clone was seen once. The chain employs TRBV2 and TRBJ2-1; TRBD1 agrees at 11 bases. CDR1 is SNHLY and CDR2 is FYNNEI in the germline V gene. Trimming cost V 6 bases and J 5 bases; bases outside gene matches: 6. The CDR3 extends over 15 amino acids. The CDR3 sequence is CASRTPGQGDNEQFF. The CDR3 DNA is TGTGCCAGCAGAACACCGGGACAGGGGGACAATGAGCAGTTCTTC.

The CDR3 loop is CASSIGTGATNEKLFF. In DNA form, the CDR3 reads TGTGCCAGCAGCATCGGGACAGGAGCAACTAATGAAAAACTGTTTTTT. The chain is built from TRBV5-5 and TRBJ1-4; 8 nucleotides match TRBD1. Germline CDR1 reads SGHKS; CDR2 reads YYEKEE (reference sequence). Trimming took 4 bases from V and 0 from J; bases not matched to a gene: 5. The CDR3 is made up of 16 amino acids.

V is TRBV19 and J is TRBJ1-1; 8 bases fit TRBD1. Germline values: CDR1 LNHDA, CDR2 SQIVND (reference sequence). J lost 1 base, V lost 3 bases, and 7 bases had no gene match. The CDR3 contains 16 residues. The CDR3 loop reads CASSMGPDRENTEAFF. In nucleotides, the CDR3 is TGTGCCAGTAGTATGGGGCCGGACAGGGAGAACACTGAAGCTTTCTTT.

This chain links TRBV2 with TRBJ1-5; 9 bases match TRBD1. The CDR3 contains 13 residues. Germline loops: CDR1 SNHLY, CDR2 FYNNEI. The V segment lost 5 bases and the J segment 9 bases; nucleotides outside the gene matches: 5. CDR3 amino acids: CASSTGQGLPQHF. The DNA for the CDR3 is TGTGCCAGCAGTACCGGACAGGGGTTGCCCCAGCATTTT. Drawing the rest from reference TRBV2 and TRBJ1-5, the complete variable domain is EPEVTQTPSHQVTQMGQEVILRCVPISNHLYFYWYRQILGQKVEFLVSFYNNEISEKSEIFDDQFSVERPDGSNFTLKIRSTKLEDSAMYFCASSTGQGLPQHFGDGTRLSIL.

J is TRBJ2-2 and V is TRBV11-3; possible D gene TRBD1, 6 bases. Germline CDR1 SGHNT, CDR2 YENEEA. The CDR3 consists of 17 residues. The V end lost 1 base, the J end lost 2 bases, and 14 bases lay between the germline ends. The chain's CDR3 is CASSLGPPDRNTGELFF. The DNA of the CDR3 is TGTGCCAGCAGCTTAGGTCCACCGGACAGAAACACCGGGGAGCTGTTTTTT. Filled out from reference TRBV11-3 and TRBJ2-2, the complete variable domain reads EAGVVQSPRYKIIEKKQPVAFWCNPISGHNTLYWYLQNLGQGPELLIRYENEEAVDDSQLPKDRFSAERLKGVDSTLKIQPAELGDSAVYLCASSLGPPDRNTGELFFGEGSRLTVL.

The chain links TRBV4-1 to TRBJ1-4, with 9 nucleotides matching TRBD1. Trimming cost V 4 bases and J 3 bases; bases outside gene matches: 15. The length of the CDR3 is 19 residues. Germline V gene sequence: CDR1 MGHRA, CDR2 YSYEKL. The CDR3 bases are TGCGCCAGCAGCCTTACCCCCGGGACAGGGACTTCTTCTAATGAAAAACTGTTTTTT. Protein product: CASSLTPGTGTSSNEKLFF.

J is TRBJ1-4 and V is TRBV3-1 (or the pseudogene TRBV3-2); D uncertain. V dropped 4 bases and J dropped 7 bases, with 10 bases sitting between them. The germline CDR1 and CDR2 sequences are LGHDT and YNNKEL (reference sequence). The CDR3 contains 13 residues. CDR3 region: CASSRGGAEKLFF. The DNA for the CDR3 is TGTGCCAGCAGCCGGGGAGGTGCTGAAAAACTGTTTTTT.

The CDR3 DNA is TGTGCCAGCAGTTTCCAGCCGGGACTAGCGGAACCTCACAATGAGCAGTTCTTC. Amino acid sequence: CASSFQPGLAEPHNEQFF. V usage is TRBV27 and J usage is TRBJ2-1; TRBD2 agrees at 11 bases. Trimming at V came to 3 bases and at J to 5 bases, leaving 12 bases not matched to a gene. From germline, CDR1 is MNHEY and CDR2 SMNVEV (reference sequence). This CDR3 is built from 18 residues.